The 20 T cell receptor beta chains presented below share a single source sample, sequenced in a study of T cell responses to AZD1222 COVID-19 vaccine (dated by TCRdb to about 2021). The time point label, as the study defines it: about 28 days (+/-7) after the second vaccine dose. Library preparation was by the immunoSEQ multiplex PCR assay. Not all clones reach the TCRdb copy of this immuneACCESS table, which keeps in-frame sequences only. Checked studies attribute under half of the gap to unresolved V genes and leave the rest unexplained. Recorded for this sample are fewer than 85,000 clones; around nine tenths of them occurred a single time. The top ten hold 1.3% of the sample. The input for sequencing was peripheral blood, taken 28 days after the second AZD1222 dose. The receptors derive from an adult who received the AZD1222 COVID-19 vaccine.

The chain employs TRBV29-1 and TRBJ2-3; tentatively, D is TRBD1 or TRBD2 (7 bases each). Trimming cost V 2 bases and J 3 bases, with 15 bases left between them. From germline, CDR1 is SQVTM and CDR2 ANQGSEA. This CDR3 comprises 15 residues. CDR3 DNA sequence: TGCAGCGTTGAAAGGGAGGGGGCCGTTACAGATACGCAGTATTTT. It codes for CSVEREGAVTDTQYF.

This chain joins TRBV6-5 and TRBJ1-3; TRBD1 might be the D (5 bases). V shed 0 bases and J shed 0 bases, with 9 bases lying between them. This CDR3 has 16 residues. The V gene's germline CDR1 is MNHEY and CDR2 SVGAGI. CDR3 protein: CASSYSSGPSGNTIYF. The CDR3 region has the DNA TGTGCCAGCAGTTACTCGTCAGGGCCCTCTGGAAACACCATATATTTT.

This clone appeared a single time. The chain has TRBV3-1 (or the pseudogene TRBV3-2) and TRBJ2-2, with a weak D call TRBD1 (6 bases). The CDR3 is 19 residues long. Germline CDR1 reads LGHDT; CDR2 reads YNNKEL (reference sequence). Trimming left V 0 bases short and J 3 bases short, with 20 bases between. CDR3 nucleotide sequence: TGTGCCAGCAGCCAAGAATATAGGGGGTTCCCTTCTTACACCGGGGAGCTGTTTTTT. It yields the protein CASSQEYRGFPSYTGELFF.

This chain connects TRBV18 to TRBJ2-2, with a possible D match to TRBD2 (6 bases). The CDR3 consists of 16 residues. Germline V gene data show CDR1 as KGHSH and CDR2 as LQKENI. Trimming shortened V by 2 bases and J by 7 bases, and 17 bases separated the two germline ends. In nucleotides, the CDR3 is TGTGCCAGCTCACCAGAAAGGACTACTAGTGGCGGGGAGCTGTTTTTT. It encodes CASSPERTTSGGELFF.

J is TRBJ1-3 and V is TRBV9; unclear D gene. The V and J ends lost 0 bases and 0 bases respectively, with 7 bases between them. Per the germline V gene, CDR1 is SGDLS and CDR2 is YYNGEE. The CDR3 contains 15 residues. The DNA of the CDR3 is TGTGCCAGCAGCGTAGACAGAAACTCTGGAAACACCATATATTTT. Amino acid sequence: CASSVDRNSGNTIYF.

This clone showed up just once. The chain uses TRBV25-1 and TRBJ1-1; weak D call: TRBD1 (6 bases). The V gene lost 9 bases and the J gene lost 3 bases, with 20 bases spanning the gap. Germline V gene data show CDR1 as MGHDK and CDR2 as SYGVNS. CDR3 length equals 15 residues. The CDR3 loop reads CASTSMSGADTEAFF. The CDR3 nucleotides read TGTGCCAGTACTTCGATGTCGGGGGCGGACACTGAAGCTTTCTTT.

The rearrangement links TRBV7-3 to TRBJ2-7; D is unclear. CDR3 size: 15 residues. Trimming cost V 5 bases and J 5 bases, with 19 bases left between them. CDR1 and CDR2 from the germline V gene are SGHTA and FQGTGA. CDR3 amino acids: CASSLSEGAHHEQYF. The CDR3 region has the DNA TGTGCCAGCAGCCTCTCCGAAGGAGCCCACCACGAGCAGTACTTC.

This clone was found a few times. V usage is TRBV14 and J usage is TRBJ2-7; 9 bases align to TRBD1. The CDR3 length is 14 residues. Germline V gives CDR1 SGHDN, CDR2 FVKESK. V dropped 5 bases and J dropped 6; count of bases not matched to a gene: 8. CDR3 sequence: CASSDRDREGEQYF. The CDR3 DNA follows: TGTGCCAGCAGCGACCGGGACAGGGAGGGCGAGCAGTACTTC.

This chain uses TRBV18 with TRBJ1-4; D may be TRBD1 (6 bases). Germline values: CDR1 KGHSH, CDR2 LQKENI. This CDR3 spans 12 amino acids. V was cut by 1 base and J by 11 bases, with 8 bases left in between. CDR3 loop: CASSPRGQKLFF. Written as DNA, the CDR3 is TGTGCCAGCTCACCACGAGGACAGAAACTGTTTTTT.

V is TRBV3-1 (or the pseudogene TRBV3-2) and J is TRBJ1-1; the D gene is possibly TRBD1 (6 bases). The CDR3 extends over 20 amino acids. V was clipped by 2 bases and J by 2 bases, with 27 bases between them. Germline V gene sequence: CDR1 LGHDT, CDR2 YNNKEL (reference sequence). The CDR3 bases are TGTGCCAGCAGCCAACCCTATCACCAGGGGCCCGAGCCACGTAACACTGAAGCTTTCTTT. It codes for CASSQPYHQGPEPRNTEAFF.

CDR3: CASSLSGGLNTGELFF. The CDR3 DNA is TGTGCCAGCAGCTTATCCGGGGGGCTGAACACCGGGGAGCTGTTTTTT. The gene calls are TRBV7-2 and TRBJ2-2; possible D gene TRBD2, 7 bases. Germline CDR1 is SGHTA and CDR2 is FQGNSA. V dropped 2 bases and J dropped 1 base, with 11 bases sitting between them. This CDR3 spans 16 amino acids.

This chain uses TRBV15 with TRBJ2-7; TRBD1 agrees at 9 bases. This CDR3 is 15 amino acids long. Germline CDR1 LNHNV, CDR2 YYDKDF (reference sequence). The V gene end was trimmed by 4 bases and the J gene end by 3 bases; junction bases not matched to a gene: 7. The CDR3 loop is CATSKPQGAGYEQYF. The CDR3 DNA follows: TGTGCCACCAGCAAGCCACAGGGGGCAGGCTACGAGCAGTACTTC.

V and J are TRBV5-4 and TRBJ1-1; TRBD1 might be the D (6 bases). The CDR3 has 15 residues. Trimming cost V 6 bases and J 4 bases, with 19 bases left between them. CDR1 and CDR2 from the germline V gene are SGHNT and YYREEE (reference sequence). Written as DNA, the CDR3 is TGTGCCAGCACCCTTGGCACAGGGAGCACCACTGAAGCTTTCTTT. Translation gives CASTLGTGSTTEAFF.

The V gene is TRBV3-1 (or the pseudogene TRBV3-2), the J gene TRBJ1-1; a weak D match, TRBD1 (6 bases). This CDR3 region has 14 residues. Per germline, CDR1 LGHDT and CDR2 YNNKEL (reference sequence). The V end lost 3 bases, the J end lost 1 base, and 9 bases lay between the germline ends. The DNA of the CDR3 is TGTGCCAGCAGCCAGACAGGTGGGAACACTGAAGCTTTCTTT. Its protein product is CASSQTGGNTEAFF.

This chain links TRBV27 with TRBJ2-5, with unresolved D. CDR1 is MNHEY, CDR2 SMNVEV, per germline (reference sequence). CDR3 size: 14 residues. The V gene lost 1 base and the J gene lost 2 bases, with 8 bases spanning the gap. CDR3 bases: TGTGCCAGCAGTTTATATAGCAGGCAAGAGACCCAGTACTTC. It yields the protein CASSLYSRQETQYF.

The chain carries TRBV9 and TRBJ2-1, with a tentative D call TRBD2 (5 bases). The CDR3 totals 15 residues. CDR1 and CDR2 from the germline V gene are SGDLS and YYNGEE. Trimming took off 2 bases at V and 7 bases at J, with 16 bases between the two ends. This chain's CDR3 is CASSVFVGEGNEQFF. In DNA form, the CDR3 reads TGTGCCAGCAGCGTTTTCGTGGGAGAGGGAAATGAGCAGTTCTTC.

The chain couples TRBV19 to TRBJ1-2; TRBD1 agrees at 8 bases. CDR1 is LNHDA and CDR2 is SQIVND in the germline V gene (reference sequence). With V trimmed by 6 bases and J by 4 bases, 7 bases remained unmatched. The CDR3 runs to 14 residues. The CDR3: CASSDRGEAYGYTF. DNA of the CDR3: TGTGCCAGTAGCGACAGGGGCGAAGCCTATGGCTACACCTTC. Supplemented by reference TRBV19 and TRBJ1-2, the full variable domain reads DGGITQSPKYLFRKEGQNVTLSCEQNLNHDAMYWYRQDPGQGLRLIYYSQIVNDFQKGDIAEGYSVSREKKESFPLTVTSAQKNPTAFYLCASSDRGEAYGYTFGSGTRLTVV.

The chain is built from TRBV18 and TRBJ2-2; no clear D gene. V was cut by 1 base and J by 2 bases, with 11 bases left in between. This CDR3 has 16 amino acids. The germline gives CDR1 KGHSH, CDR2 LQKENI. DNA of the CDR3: TGTGCCAGCTCACCACGTCTACTGGACAACACCGGGGAGCTGTTTTTT. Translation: CASSPRLLDNTGELFF.

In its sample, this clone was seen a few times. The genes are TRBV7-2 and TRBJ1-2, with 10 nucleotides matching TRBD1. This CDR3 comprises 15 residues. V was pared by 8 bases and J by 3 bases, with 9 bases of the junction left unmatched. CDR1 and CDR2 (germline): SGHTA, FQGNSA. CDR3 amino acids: CASANPGQGHYGYTF. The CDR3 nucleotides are TGTGCCAGCGCCAACCCGGGACAGGGGCACTATGGCTACACCTTC.

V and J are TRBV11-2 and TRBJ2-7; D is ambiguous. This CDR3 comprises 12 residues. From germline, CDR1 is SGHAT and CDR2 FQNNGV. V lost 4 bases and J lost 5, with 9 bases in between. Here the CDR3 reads CASSSPLHEQYF. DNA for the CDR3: TGTGCCAGCAGCTCCCCCCTTCACGAGCAGTACTTC.